The 22 T cell receptor beta chains reported below all come from one sample, sequenced in a study of cytomegalovirus exposure and HLA in healthy donors (dated by TCRdb to 2016 to 2017). The library was built by means of the immunoSEQ multiplex PCR assay. The multiplex PCR relied on a mix of 60 forward primers for TCR Vbeta segments and 13 reverse primers for TCR Jbeta segments. This immuneACCESS table, as held by TCRdb, lists in-frame sequences with V and J called but not all clones. Of the missing ones, under half trace to an unresolved V gene in checked studies; the others have no known cause. This sample comprises 100,000 to 120,000 clones, approximately 86% of them detected only once. The ten largest clonotypes hold about 1.8% of the sample. Sequencing used PBMCs. These receptors originate from a man between 35 and 55 years old in good health and CMV-seronegative.

This chain connects TRBV30 to TRBJ2-7; D ambiguous. The ends were cut back, 5 bases at V and 4 bases at J, with 12 bases in the middle. Germline loops: CDR1 GTSNPN, CDR2 SVGIG (reference sequence). The CDR3 is 12 amino acids. CDR3 protein: CAWSANEYEQYF. The CDR3 coding sequence is TGTGCCTGGTCTGCTAACGAGTACGAGCAGTACTTC.

The V call is TRBV6-5, the J call TRBJ2-5; 7 nucleotides match TRBD1. Germline loops: CDR1 MNHEY, CDR2 SVGAGI. This CDR3 is 13 amino acids long. Germline trimming cut 6 bases from V and 3 bases from J; bases unmatched to any gene: 4. The CDR3 spells CASSQQGKETQYF. DNA of the CDR3: TGTGCCAGCAGCCAACAGGGGAAAGAGACCCAGTACTTC.

The table lists this clone with a few counts. The chain has TRBV6-6 and TRBJ1-2, with D possibly matching TRBD1 (5 bases). The V end lost 7 bases, the J end lost 3 bases, and 12 bases lay between the germline ends. Germline V gene sequence: CDR1 MNHNY, CDR2 SVGAGI (reference sequence). The CDR3 loop spans 13 amino acids. The CDR3, as DNA: TGTGCCAGCAAACCACAGGCTTACTATGGCTACACCTTC. Amino acids: CASKPQAYYGYTF.

J is TRBJ2-2 and V is TRBV5-4; TRBD1 matches at 10 bases. Trimming at V came to 4 bases and at J to 7 bases, leaving 7 bases not matched to a gene. Germline CDR1 is SGHNT and CDR2 is YYREEE (reference sequence). This CDR3 comprises 15 residues. CDR3 amino acids: CASSPPTGGNGELFF. The DNA of the CDR3 is TGTGCCAGCAGCCCTCCGACAGGGGGCAACGGGGAGCTGTTTTTT.

In its sample, this clone was seen once. Other nucleotide sequences from this sample produce the same CDR3. The J gene is TRBJ1-1, the V gene TRBV5-1; D unclear. Germline assignment: CDR1 SGHRS and CDR2 YFSETQ. The CDR3 is 14 amino acids. V lost 0 bases and J lost 1, with 7 bases in between. CDR3 residues: CASSLGPQNTEAFF. CDR3 coding DNA: TGCGCCAGCAGCTTGGGGCCGCAGAACACTGAAGCTTTCTTT.

This clone was recorded a few times. The chain recombines TRBV6-1 with TRBJ1-6; TRBD1 might be the D (5 bases). The germline V gene encodes CDR1 MNHNS and CDR2 SASEGT. The CDR3 is 14 amino acids. V lost 6 bases and J lost 6, with 12 bases in between. CDR3: CASRIIDSNSPLHF. CDR3 nucleotides: TGTGCCAGCAGGATAATTGACAGTAATTCACCCCTCCACTTT.

This chain connects TRBV5-1 to TRBJ1-2; TRBD1 matches 8 bases. Germline V lookup: CDR1 SGHRS, CDR2 YFSETQ. Unmatched junction bases numbered 7, after V lost 4 bases and J lost 2 bases. The CDR3 is 15 amino acids. The CDR3 DNA is TGCGCCAGCAGCGCGGGACAGGTGGTAAACTATGGCTACACCTTC. This gives the protein CASSAGQVVNYGYTF.

The CDR3 DNA is TGTGCCAGCAGCCCGGAGGGAACAGATACGCAGTATTTT. Protein sequence: CASSPEGTDTQYF. The chain employs TRBV5-6 and TRBJ2-3; weak D call: TRBD2 (6 bases). The germline gives CDR1 SGHDT, CDR2 YYEEEE. Trimming shortened V by 4 bases and J by 3 bases, and 9 bases separated the two germline ends. CDR3 length: 13 amino acids. Drawing the rest from reference TRBV5-6 and TRBJ2-3, the complete variable domain is DAGVTQSPTHLIKTRGQQVTLRCSPKSGHDTVSWYQQALGQGPQFIFQYYEEEERQRGNFPDRFSGHQFPNYSSELNVNALLLGDSALYLCASSPEGTDTQYFGPGTRLTVL.

The chain combines TRBV5-6 with TRBJ1-2; 8 positions agree with TRBD1. Trimming took 2 bases from V and 0 from J; bases not matched to a gene: 3. This CDR3 region has 15 residues. Germline V CDR1 and CDR2: SGHDT, YYEEEE. The CDR3 nucleotides read TGTGCCAGCAGCTTTGACAGGGGTGCTAACTATGGCTACACCTTC. This gives the protein CASSFDRGANYGYTF. The entire variable domain, with the rest obtained from reference TRBV5-6 and TRBJ1-2, is as follows: DAGVTQSPTHLIKTRGQQVTLRCSPKSGHDTVSWYQQALGQGPQFIFQYYEEEERQRGNFPDRFSGHQFPNYSSELNVNALLLGDSALYLCASSFDRGANYGYTFGSGTRLTVV.

V is TRBV5-4 and J is TRBJ1-6, with D possibly being TRBD1 (5 bases). Trimming cost V 4 bases and J 10 bases, with 18 bases left between them. Germline loops: CDR1 SGHNT, CDR2 YYREEE (reference sequence). This CDR3 region has 15 residues. Here the CDR3 DNA reads TGTGCCAGCAGCCGAGATGGGGGAGGTACGTCACCCCTCCACTTT. It specifies CASSRDGGGTSPLHF.

The chain employs TRBV5-4 and TRBJ1-6; 7 nucleotides match TRBD1. Trimming took 2 bases from V and 4 from J; bases not matched to a gene: 3. Germline V gene lookup returns CDR1 SGHNT and CDR2 YYREEE (reference sequence). This CDR3 is 15 amino acids long. The CDR3 sequence is CASSFRTGYNSPLHF. In DNA form, the CDR3 reads TGTGCCAGCAGCTTCCGGACAGGATATAATTCACCCCTCCACTTT.

In this sample, this clone turned up once. The chain combines TRBV28 with TRBJ1-5; the match to TRBD1 covers 7 bases. The CDR3 is 15 residues long. J lost 4 bases, V lost 7 bases, and 10 bases had no gene match. Germline values: CDR1 MDHEN, CDR2 SYDVKM. For the CDR3, the DNA is TGTGCCAGCAAAGGTAACCAGGGGGGTAATCAGCCCCAGCATTTT. Protein sequence: CASKGNQGGNQPQHF.

The chain combines TRBV19 with TRBJ2-2; TRBD1 agrees at 8 bases. V gave up 1 base and J gave up 1 base; unmatched junction bases: 5. The germline CDR1 and CDR2 sequences are LNHDA and SQIVND (reference sequence). The CDR3 totals 17 residues. The CDR3 DNA follows: TGTGCCAGTAGTATAGGCCCCGGGACAGGGAACACCGGGGAGCTGTTTTTT. It translates to CASSIGPGTGNTGELFF.

This chain uses TRBV27 with TRBJ1-4; D is perhaps TRBD1 (6 bases). The CDR3 has 14 residues. Trimming removed 8 bases at V and 2 bases at J, with 12 bases between. Germline V CDR1 and CDR2: MNHEY, SMNVEV (reference sequence). In DNA, the CDR3 is TGTGCCAGCTCCCGGGGGGGCACTAATGAAAAACTGTTTTTT. It codes for CASSRGGTNEKLFF.

This chain joins TRBV18 and TRBJ1-4; no clear D. Germline V CDR1 and CDR2: KGHSH, LQKENI. This CDR3 contains 13 residues. Trimming left V 3 bases short and J 4 bases short, with 6 bases between. DNA for the CDR3: TGTGCCAGCTCACCTCAGCGTAATGAAAAACTGTTTTTT. Protein product: CASSPQRNEKLFF.

The genes are TRBV5-5 and TRBJ2-7; D might be TRBD2 (7 bases). Germline V CDR1 and CDR2: SGHKS, YYEKEE (reference sequence). This CDR3 has 14 amino acids. V was trimmed by 1 base and J by 7 bases, leaving 15 bases between them. The CDR3 region is CASSLKGGAGEQYF. The CDR3 coding sequence is TGTGCCAGCAGCTTGAAAGGGGGGGCTGGAGAGCAGTACTTC.

This clone was observed a handful of times. This chain connects TRBV5-4 to TRBJ2-1; 9 bases align to TRBD2. V dropped 5 bases and J dropped 5; count of bases not matched to a gene: 8. Germline lookup yields CDR1 SGHNT and CDR2 YYREEE (reference sequence). The CDR3 extends over 15 amino acids. CDR3 coding DNA: TGTGCCAGCAGGTACGGGACTAGCTACGACAATGAGCAGTTCTTC. This gives the protein CASRYGTSYDNEQFF.

The V and J genes are TRBV5-4 and TRBJ2-5, with 8 bases lining up with TRBD2. Germline CDR1 SGHNT, CDR2 YYREEE (reference sequence). The CDR3 has 17 residues. V was pared by 3 bases and J by 2 bases, with 12 bases of the junction left unmatched. The CDR3: CASSSGGVLANQETQYF. The CDR3 coding sequence is TGTGCCAGCAGCTCGGGGGGGGTACTAGCGAATCAAGAGACCCAGTACTTC.

The chain employs TRBV28 and TRBJ2-7, with D possibly TRBD1 on 7 matching bases. V was trimmed by 3 bases and J by 6 bases, leaving 15 bases between them. Germline V gives CDR1 MDHEN, CDR2 SYDVKM. The CDR3 extends over 14 amino acids. DNA of the CDR3: TGTGCCAGCAGTTTGAGTATCCAGGGGGGCGAGCAGTACTTC. This encodes CASSLSIQGGEQYF.

This rearrangement joins TRBV19 to TRBJ1-3, with 7 nucleotides matching TRBD1. Germline V gene lookup returns CDR1 LNHDA and CDR2 SQIVND (reference sequence). This CDR3 comprises 14 residues. Germline trimming cut 5 bases from V and 4 bases from J; bases unmatched to any gene: 5. This CDR3 is CASSHRGSGNTIYF. CDR3 coding DNA: TGTGCCAGTAGTCACAGGGGTTCCGGAAACACCATATATTTT.

The chain combines TRBV27 with TRBJ2-7; D is uncertain. V lost 6 bases, J lost 3 bases, and 15 bases lay in between. This CDR3 is 14 amino acids long. From germline, CDR1 is MNHEY and CDR2 SMNVEV (reference sequence). CDR3 DNA sequence: TGTGCCAGCAGCAGCCCAGGTTACGTCTACGAGCAGTACTTC. Translated, it gives CASSSPGYVYEQYF.

The rearrangement joins TRBV19 to TRBJ1-2; weak D call: TRBD1 (5 bases). This CDR3 comprises 12 residues. Germline CDR1 reads LNHDA; CDR2 reads SQIVND (reference sequence). V was pared by 9 bases and J by 8 bases, with 16 bases between. CDR3: CASRLGGGGYTF. The CDR3 nucleotides are TGTGCCAGCCGACTGGGGGGAGGCGGCTACACCTTC. Together with reference TRBV19 and TRBJ1-2, the CDR3 gives the full variable domain: DGGITQSPKYLFRKEGQNVTLSCEQNLNHDAMYWYRQDPGQGLRLIYYSQIVNDFQKGDIAEGYSVSREKKESFPLTVTSAQKNPTAFYLCASRLGGGGYTFGSGTRLTVV.